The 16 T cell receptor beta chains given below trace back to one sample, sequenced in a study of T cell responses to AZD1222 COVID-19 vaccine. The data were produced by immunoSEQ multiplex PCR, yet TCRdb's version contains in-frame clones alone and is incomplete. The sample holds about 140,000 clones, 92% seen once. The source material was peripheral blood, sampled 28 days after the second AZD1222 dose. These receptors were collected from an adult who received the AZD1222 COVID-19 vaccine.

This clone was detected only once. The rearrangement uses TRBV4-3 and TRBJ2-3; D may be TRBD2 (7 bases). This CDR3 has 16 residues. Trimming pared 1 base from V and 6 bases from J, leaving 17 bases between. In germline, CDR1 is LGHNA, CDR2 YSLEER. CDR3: CASSQASGGRRDTQYF. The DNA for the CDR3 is TGCGCCAGCAGCCAAGCTTCCGGGGGGCGGCGGGATACGCAGTATTTT.

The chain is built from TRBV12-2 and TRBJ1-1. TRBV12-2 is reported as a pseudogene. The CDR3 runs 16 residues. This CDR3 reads CASRLAELIRGPEAFF. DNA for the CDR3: TGTGCAAGTCGCTTAGCGGAGTTAATAAGGGGACCTGAAGCTTTCTTT.

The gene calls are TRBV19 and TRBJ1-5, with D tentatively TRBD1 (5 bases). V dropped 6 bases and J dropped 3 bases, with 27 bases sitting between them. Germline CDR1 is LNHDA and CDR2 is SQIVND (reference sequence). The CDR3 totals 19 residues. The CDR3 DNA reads TGTGCCAGTAGCCTGAGGGGCCCTGGGCAGGCCGGATTCAATCAGCCCCAGCATTTT. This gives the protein CASSLRGPGQAGFNQPQHF.

CDR3 nucleotides: TGTGCCAGCAGCTTCGGCTGGTCTGGGGGGCAGTTCTTC. This encodes CASSFGWSGGQFF. V gene TRBV7-9 combines with J gene TRBJ2-1; D is tentatively TRBD1 or TRBD2 (5 bases each). The CDR3 loop spans 13 amino acids. Per germline, CDR1 SEHNR and CDR2 FQNEAQ (reference sequence). V lost 3 bases and J 12 bases, leaving 15 bases between the germline ends.

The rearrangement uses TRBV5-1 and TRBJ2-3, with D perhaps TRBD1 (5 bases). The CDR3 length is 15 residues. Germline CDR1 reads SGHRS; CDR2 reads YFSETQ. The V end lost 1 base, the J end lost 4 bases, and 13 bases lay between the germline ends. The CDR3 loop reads CASSLLGRAADTQYF. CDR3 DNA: TGCGCCAGCAGCTTGTTGGGCAGGGCGGCAGATACGCAGTATTTT.

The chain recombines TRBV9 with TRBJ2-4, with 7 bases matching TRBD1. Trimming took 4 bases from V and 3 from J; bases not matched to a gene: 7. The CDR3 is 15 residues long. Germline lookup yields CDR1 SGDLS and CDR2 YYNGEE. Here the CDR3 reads CASSIHGTDKNIQYF. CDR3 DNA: TGTGCCAGCAGCATCCACGGGACAGACAAAAACATTCAGTACTTC. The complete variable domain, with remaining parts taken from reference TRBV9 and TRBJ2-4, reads DSGVTQTPKHLITATGQRVTLRCSPRSGDLSVYWYQQSLDQGLQFLIQYYNGEERAKGNILERFSAQQFPDLHSELNLSSLELGDSALYFCASSIHGTDKNIQYFGAGTRLSVL.

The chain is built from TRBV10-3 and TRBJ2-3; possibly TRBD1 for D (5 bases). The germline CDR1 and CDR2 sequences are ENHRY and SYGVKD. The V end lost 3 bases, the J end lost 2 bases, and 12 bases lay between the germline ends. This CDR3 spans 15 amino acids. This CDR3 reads CAISDPGHYTDTQYF. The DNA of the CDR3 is TGTGCCATCAGTGACCCCGGACACTACACAGATACGCAGTATTTT.

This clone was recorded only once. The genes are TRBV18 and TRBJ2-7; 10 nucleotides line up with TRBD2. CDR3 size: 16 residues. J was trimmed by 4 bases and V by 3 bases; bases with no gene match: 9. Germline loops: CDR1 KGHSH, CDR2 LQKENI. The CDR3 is CASSPSSGRVTYEQYF. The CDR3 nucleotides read TGTGCCAGCTCACCTTCAAGCGGGAGGGTAACTTACGAGCAGTACTTC.

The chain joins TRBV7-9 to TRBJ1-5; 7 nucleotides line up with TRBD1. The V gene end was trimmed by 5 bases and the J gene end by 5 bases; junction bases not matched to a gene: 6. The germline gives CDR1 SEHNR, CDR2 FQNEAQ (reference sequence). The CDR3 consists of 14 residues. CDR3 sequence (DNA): TGTGCCAGCAGCACAGGACAGGAATATCAGCCCCAGCATTTT. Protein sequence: CASSTGQEYQPQHF.

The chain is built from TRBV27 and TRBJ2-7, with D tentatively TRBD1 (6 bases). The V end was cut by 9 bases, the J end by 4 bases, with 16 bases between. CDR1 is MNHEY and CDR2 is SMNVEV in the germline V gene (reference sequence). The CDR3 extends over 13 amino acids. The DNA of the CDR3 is TGTGCCAGTTGGGGACAAAGCCTTTACGAGCAGTACTTC. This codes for CASWGQSLYEQYF.

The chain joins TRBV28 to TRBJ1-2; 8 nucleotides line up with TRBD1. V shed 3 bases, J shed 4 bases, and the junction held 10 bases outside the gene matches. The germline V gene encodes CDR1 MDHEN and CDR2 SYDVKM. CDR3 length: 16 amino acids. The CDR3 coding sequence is TGTGCCAGCAGTTTCGAGGTGGGACAGGCAATCTATGGCTACACCTTC. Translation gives CASSFEVGQAIYGYTF.

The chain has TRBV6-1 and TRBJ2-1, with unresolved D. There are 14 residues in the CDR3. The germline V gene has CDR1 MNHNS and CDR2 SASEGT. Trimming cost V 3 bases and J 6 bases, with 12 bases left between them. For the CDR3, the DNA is TGTGCCAGCAGTGACGCCTGGAAGAGCAATGAGCAGTTCTTC. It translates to CASSDAWKSNEQFF.

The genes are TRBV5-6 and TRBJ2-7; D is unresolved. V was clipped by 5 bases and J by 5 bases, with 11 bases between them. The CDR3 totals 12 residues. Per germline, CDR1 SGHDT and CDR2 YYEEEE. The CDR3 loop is CASSSSFHEQYF. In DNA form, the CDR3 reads TGTGCCAGCAGTAGTAGCTTTCACGAGCAGTACTTC.

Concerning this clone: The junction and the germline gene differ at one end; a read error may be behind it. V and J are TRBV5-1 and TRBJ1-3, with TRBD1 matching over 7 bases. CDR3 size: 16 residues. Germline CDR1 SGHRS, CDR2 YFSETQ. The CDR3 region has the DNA TGCGCCAGCAGCGCAAGACAGGGTCCGTTTGGAAGCACCATATATTTT. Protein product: CASSARQGPFGSTIYF. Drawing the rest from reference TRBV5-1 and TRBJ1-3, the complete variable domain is KAGVTQTPRYLIKTRGQQVTLSCSPISGHRSVSWYQQTPGQGLQFLFEYFSETQRNKGNFPGRFSGRQFSNSRSEMNVSTLELGDSALYLCASSARQGPFGSTIYFGEGSWLTVV.

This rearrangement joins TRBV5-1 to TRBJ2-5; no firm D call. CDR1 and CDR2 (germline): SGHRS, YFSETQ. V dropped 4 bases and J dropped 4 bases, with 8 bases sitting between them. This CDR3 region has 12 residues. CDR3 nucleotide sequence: TGCGCCAGCAGCCCCCGAGGAGAGACCCAGTACTTC. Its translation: CASSPRGETQYF.

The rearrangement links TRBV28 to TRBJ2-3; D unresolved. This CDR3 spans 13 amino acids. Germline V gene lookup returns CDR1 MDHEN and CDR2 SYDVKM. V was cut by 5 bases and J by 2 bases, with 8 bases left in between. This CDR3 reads CASSLQYTDTQYF. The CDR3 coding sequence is TGTGCCAGCAGTCTCCAGTACACAGATACGCAGTATTTT.